The table lists the clone carrying this TCR beta chain with a few counts. This specimen comes from a study of Graves' ophthalmopathy and Graves' hyperthyroidism. Looking at the study overall: Researchers obtained peripheral blood at initial diagnosis, before any treatment had begun.

Amplification from RNA transcripts yielded the TCR beta CDR3 regions. HTBI primers served in a first-round RT-PCR, which a second-round multiplex PCR followed. TCRdb re-called the multiplex PCR reads through MiXCR, storing one row per CDR3 protein. Found here are some 750,000 distinct CDR3 sequences, 40% of them singletons; the top ten hold approximately 46%. The authors isolated PBMCs from around 10 ml of fresh peripheral blood. V was clipped by 3 bases and J by 2 bases, with 11 bases between them. Germline V gene lookup returns CDR1 SGDLS and CDR2 YYNGEE. The length of the CDR3 is 14 residues. Sequencing input: peripheral blood. The TCR originated in an adult man with Graves' ophthalmopathy. J is TRBJ1-2 and V is TRBV9; weak D call: TRBD1 (5 bases). CDR3 sequence reads: CASSGGGGNYGYTF. The CDR3 DNA sequence: TGTGCCAGCAGCGGCGGGGGGGGGAACTATGGCTACACCTTC.